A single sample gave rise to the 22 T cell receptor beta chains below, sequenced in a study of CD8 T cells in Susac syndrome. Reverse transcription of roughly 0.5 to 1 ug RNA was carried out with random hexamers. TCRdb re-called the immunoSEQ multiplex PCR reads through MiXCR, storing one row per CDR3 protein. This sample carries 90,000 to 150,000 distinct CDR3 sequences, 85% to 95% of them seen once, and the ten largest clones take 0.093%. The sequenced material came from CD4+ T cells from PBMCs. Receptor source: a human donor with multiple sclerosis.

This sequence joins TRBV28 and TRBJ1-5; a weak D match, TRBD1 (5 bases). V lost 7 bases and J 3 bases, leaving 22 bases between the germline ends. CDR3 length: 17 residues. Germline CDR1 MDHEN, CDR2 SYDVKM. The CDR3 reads CASTTTARDGDNQPQHF. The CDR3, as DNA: TGTGCCAGCACGACAACGGCACGGGACGGGGACAATCAGCCCCAGCATTTT. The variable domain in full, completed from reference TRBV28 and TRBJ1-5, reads DVKVTQSSRYLVKRTGEKVFLECVQDMDHENMFWYRQDPGLGLRLIYFSYDVKMKEKGDIPEGYSVSREKKERFSLILESASTNQTSMYLCASTTTARDGDNQPQHFGDGTRLSIL.

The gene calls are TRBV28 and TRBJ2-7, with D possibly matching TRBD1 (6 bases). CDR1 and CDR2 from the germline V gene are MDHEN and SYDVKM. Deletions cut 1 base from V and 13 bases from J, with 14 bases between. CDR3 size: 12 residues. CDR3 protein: CASSLSDSRAYF. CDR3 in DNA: TGTGCCAGCAGTTTATCGGACAGTCGCGCATACTTC.

The CDR3 DNA reads as TGTGCCAGCAGCTTCGCTAGCGGGGGGGCGTATAATGAGCAGTTCTTC. Translated, it gives CASSFASGGAYNEQFF. The chain combines TRBV5-4 with TRBJ2-1; 12 nucleotides agree with TRBD2. Germline V gives CDR1 SGHNT, CDR2 YYREEE (reference sequence). V dropped 2 bases and J dropped 7; count of bases not matched to a gene: 7. The CDR3 covers 16 residues.

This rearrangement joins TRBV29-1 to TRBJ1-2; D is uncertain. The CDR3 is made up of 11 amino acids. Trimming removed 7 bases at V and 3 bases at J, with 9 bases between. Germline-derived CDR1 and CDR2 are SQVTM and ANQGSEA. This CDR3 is CSGQVYYGYTF. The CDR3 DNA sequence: TGCAGCGGTCAGGTTTACTATGGCTACACCTTC.

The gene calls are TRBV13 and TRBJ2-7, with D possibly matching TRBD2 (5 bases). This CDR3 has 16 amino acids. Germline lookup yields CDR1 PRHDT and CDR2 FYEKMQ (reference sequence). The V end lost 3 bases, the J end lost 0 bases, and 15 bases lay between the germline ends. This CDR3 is CASSFSFGESSYEQYF. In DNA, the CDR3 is TGTGCCAGCAGCTTTTCCTTCGGGGAGAGCTCCTACGAGCAGTACTTC.

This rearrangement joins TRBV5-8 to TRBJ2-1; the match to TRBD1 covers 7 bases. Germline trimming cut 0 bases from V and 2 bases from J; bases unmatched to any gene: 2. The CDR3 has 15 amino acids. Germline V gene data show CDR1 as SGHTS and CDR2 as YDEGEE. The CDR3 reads CASSLEGGAYNEQFF. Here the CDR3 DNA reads TGTGCCAGCAGCTTGGAAGGGGGCGCCTACAATGAGCAGTTCTTC.

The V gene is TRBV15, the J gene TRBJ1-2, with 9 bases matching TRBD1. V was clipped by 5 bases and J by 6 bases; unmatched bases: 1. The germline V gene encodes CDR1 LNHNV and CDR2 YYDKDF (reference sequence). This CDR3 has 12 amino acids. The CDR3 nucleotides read TGTGCCACCAGCTGGACAGGGGATGGCTACACCTTC. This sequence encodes CATSWTGDGYTF.

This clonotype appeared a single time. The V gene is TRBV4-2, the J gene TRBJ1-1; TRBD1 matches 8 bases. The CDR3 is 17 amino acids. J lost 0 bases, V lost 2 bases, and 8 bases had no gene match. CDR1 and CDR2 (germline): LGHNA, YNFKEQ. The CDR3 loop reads CASSQLRTGFMNTEAFF. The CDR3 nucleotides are TGTGCCAGCAGCCAACTCCGGACAGGGTTTATGAACACTGAAGCTTTCTTT.

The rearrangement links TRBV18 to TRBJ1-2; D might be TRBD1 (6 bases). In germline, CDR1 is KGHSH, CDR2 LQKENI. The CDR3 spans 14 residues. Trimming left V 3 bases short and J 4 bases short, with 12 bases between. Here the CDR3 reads CASSPSDSFYGYTF. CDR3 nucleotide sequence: TGTGCCAGCTCACCGTCGGACAGTTTCTATGGCTACACCTTC.

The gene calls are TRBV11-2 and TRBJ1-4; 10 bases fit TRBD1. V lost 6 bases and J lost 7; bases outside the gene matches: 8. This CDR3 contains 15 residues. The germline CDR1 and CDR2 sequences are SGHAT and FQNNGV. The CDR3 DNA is TGTGCCAGCAGAGGAGTGACAGGGGGCGGTGAAAAACTGTTTTTT. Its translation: CASRGVTGGGEKLFF. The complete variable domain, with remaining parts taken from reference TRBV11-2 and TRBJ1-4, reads EAGVAQSPRYKIIEKRQSVAFWCNPISGHATLYWYQQILGQGPKLLIQFQNNGVVDDSQLPKDRFSAERLKGVDSTLKIQPAKLEDSAVYLCASRGVTGGGEKLFFGSGTQLSVL.

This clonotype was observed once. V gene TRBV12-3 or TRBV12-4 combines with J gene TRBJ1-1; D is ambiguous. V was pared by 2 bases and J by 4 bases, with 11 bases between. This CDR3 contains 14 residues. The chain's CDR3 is CASSLNPRGTEAFF. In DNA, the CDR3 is TGTGCCAGCAGTTTAAATCCTCGAGGCACTGAAGCTTTCTTT.

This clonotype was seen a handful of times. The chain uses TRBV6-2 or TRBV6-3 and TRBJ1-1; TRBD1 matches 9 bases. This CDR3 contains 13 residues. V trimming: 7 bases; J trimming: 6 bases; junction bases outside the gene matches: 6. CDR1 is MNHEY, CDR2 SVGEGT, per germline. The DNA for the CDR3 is TGTGCCAGCATCCTACGACAGGGGGCTGAAGCTTTCTTT. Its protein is CASILRQGAEAFF.

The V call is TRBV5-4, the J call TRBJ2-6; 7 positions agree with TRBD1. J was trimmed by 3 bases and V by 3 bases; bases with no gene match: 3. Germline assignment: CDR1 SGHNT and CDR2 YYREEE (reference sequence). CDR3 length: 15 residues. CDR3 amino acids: CASSSNRGGANVLTF. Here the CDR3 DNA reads TGTGCCAGCAGCTCAAACAGGGGTGGGGCCAACGTCCTGACTTTC.

This CDR3 is CASSPRQTTNTEAFF. The CDR3 DNA reads as TGCGCCAGCAGCCCGCGACAGACGACGAACACTGAAGCTTTCTTT. V and J are TRBV4-1 and TRBJ1-1; weak D call: TRBD1 (5 bases). The CDR3 has 15 residues. CDR1 is MGHRA, CDR2 YSYEKL, per germline. Trimming took off 4 bases at V and 1 base at J, with 13 bases between the two ends.

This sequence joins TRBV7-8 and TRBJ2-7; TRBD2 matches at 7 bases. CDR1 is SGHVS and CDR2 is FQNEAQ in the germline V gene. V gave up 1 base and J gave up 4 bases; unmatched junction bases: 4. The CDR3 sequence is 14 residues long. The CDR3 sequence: CASSLGGGGYEQYF. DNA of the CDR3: TGTGCCAGCAGCTTAGGGGGCGGGGGTTACGAGCAGTACTTC.

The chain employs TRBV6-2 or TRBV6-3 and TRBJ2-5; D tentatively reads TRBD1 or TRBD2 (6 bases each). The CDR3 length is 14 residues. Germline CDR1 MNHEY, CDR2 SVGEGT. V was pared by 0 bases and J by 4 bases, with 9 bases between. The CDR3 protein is CASSYSGGAETQYF. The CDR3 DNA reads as TGTGCCAGCAGTTACTCCGGGGGCGCAGAGACCCAGTACTTC.

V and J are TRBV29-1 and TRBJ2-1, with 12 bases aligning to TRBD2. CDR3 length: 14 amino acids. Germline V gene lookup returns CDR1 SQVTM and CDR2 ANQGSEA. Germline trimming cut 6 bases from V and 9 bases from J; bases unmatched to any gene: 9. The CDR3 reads CSVADGLAGFEQFF. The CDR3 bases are TGCAGCGTCGCCGATGGACTAGCGGGGTTTGAGCAGTTCTTC.

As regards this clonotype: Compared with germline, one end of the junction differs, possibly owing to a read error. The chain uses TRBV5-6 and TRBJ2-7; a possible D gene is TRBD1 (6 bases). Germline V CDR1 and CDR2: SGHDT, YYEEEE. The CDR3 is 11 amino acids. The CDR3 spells CASSFGDRTLF. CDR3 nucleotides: TGTGCCAGCAGCTTTGGTGACAGGACTCTTTTC.

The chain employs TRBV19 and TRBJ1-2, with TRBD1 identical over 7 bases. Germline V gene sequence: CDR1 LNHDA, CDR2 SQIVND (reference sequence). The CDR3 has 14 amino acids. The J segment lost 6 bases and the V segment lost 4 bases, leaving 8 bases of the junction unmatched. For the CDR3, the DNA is TGTGCCAGTAGTACCCCCGGGACAGCGGATGGCTACACCTTC. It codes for CASSTPGTADGYTF. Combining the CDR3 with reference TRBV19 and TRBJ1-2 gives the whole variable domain DGGITQSPKYLFRKEGQNVTLSCEQNLNHDAMYWYRQDPGQGLRLIYYSQIVNDFQKGDIAEGYSVSREKKESFPLTVTSAQKNPTAFYLCASSTPGTADGYTFGSGTRLTVV.

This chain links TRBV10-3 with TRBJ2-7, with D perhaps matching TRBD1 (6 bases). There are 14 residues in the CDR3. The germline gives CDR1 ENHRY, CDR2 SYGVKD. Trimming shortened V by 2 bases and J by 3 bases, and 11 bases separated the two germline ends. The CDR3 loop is CAISELNRDYEQYF. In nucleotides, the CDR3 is TGTGCCATCAGTGAGCTGAACAGGGACTACGAGCAGTACTTC.

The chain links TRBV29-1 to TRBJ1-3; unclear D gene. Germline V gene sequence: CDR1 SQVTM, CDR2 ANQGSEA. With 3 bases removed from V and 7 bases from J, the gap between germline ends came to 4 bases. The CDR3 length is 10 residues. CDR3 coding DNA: TGCAGCGTTGAGGGGAACACCATATATTTT. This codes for CSVEGNTIYF.

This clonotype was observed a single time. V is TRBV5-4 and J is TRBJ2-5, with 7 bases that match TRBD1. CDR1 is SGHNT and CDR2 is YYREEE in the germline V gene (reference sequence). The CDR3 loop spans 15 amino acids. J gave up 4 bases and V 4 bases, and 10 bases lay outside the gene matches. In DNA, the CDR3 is TGTGCCAGCAGCCCGGGCTTCACAGGGGCAGAGACCCAGTACTTC. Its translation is CASSPGFTGAETQYF. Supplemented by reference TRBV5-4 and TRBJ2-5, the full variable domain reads ETGVTQSPTHLIKTRGQQVTLRCSSQSGHNTVSWYQQALGQGPQFIFQYYREEENGRGNFPPRFSGLQFPNYSSELNVNALELDDSALYLCASSPGFTGAETQYFGPGTRLLVL.